This is a list of T cell receptor beta chains from one sample in a study of T cell responses to AZD1222 COVID-19 vaccine. Assay used: immunoSEQ multiplex PCR; TCRdb lists only in-frame clones, some missing. The repertoire consists of 110,000 or so clones, with more than 70% occurring once and the leading ten covering about 6%. Sequences were derived from peripheral blood, sampled 28 days after the second AZD1222 dose. These TCRs come from an adult who received the AZD1222 COVID-19 vaccine. CDR3s include the opening cysteine and the closing phenylalanine or tryptophan. A D gene is named only where the DNA matches it firmly. Rows give clone size only sometimes, using once, few, many, or a class for an expanded clone.

TGCGCCAGCAGCCAAGATTTCGGGGCACCTACCCAGTACTTC,CASSQDFGAPTQYF,-,TRBJ2-5,14,TRBV4-3,-
TGTGCCAGCAGTTATTTAGTTGCCGGGGAGCTGTTTTTT,CASSYLVAGELFF,-,TRBJ2-2,13,TRBV6-5,-
TGCAGCGCTCAGCAGATTTGGGAGACCCAGTACTTC,CSAQQIWETQYF,-,TRBJ2-5,12,TRBV29-1,-
TGTGCCAGCAGAAGCATGCTCCAAGAGACCCAGTACTTC,CASRSMLQETQYF,-,TRBJ2-5,13,TRBV13,-
TGTGCCAGCAGCTCTGGACAGAACGGAGATACGCAGTATTTT,CASSSGQNGDTQYF,-,TRBJ2-3,14,TRBV4-2,-
TGTGCCAGCAGCTTAGGGTCGGCCGGGCACTATGGCTACACCTTC,CASSLGSAGHYGYTF,-,TRBJ1-2,15,TRBV7-9,-
TGTGCCAGCAGCGCCGGGACACATTATGGCTACACCTTC,CASSAGTHYGYTF,-,TRBJ1-2,13,TRBV6-5,-
TGTGCCAGCGAGGGGACGTTTCATAGCAATCAGCCCCAGCATTTT,CASEGTFHSNQPQHF,-,TRBJ1-5,15,TRBV19,-
TGTGCCACTTCGGGACTAAACTACAATGAGCAGTTCTTC,CATSGLNYNEQFF,TRBD2,TRBJ2-1,13,TRBV6-5,once
TGTGCCAGCAGCTTAATTGTTGATCAGCCCCAGCATTTT,CASSLIVDQPQHF,-,TRBJ1-5,13,TRBV7-2,once
TGTGCCAGCAATCAGGGAGCCTACAATGAGCAGTTCTTC,CASNQGAYNEQFF,-,TRBJ2-1,13,TRBV12-3/TRBV12-4,-
TGTGCCAGCAGTTACTCGGTCCCACCGGCCAAAAACATTCAGTACTTC,CASSYSVPPAKNIQYF,-,TRBJ2-4,16,TRBV6-5,once